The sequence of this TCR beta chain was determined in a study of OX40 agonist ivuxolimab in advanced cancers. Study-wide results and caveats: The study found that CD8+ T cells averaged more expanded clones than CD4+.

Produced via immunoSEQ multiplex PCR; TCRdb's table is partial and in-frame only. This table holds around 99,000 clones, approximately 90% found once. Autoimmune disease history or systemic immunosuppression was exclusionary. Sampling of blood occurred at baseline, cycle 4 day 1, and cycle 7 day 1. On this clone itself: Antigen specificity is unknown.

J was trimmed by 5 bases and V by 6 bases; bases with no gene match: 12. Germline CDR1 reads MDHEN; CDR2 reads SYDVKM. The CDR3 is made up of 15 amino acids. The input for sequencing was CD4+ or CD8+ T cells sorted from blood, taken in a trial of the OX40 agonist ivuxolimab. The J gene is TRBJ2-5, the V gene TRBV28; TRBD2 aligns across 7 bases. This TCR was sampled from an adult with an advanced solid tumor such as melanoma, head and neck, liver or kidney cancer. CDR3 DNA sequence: TGTGCCAGCAGCCCCCGGGGGGACGGGTCGGAGACCCAGTACTTC. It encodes CASSPRGDGSETQYF. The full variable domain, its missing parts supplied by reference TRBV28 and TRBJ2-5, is DVKVTQSSRYLVKRTGEKVFLECVQDMDHENMFWYRQDPGLGLRLIYFSYDVKMKEKGDIPEGYSVSREKKERFSLILESASTNQTSMYLCASSPRGDGSETQYFGPGTRLLVL.